This TCR beta chain came from a study of blood T cell repertoires in COVID-19 (TCRdb year 2020). Describing the broader study: Collaborator samples came from the United States, Italy and Spain and covered acute and convalescent phases of COVID-19. The prospective study material was composed of cDNA or gDNA derived from T cells, B-cell-depleted T cells, or PBMCs. The dataset comprised deeply sampled blood TCRbeta repertoires from subjects exposed to, actively infected with, or recovered from COVID-19. The repertoires were released in a freely available public database intended as a resource for research on the immune response to SARS-CoV-2. The samples were drawn from the first 160 participants of the ongoing ImmuneRACE study and from 950 to 1,500 subjects provided by 6 global collaborators. Nearly every sample came with metadata listing a de-identified subject ID, COVID-19 status, age in years and sex. Where available, HLA class I and class II types were taken from metadata supplied by the sample provider and were not determined by assay-based typing. What the research found in general, with its limitations: The quantity of clinical and demographic metadata differed by source and by participant and was supplied without curation.

The immunoSEQ Assay, a bias-controlled multiplex PCR, was used to amplify TCRbeta CDR3 regions from genomic DNA. The study's own analysis went as follows. Within the assay, amplification of reference gene primers was used to estimate how many nucleated cells each sample contained. To quantify the absolute abundance of each unique TCRbeta CDR3 rearrangement, sequence reads were collapsed and filtered. For each sample, productive Simpson clonality was calculated as the square root of Simpson's diversity index across productive rearrangements. The source is immuneACCESS, and TCRdb retained only in-frame sequences with V and J called. Part of the clones is not carried over; for the studies checked, unresolved V genes explain less than half of this, and the remainder is unexplained. The V and J calls and clone size come from that table; D and trimming were worked out from the DNA. The sample table contains over 150,000 clones; only one count was recorded for 70% to 90% of them. The top ten hold around 7% of the sample.

Counted from cysteine to phenylalanine, this CDR3 has 15 amino acids. Only the CDR3 part of the read is kept: 45 bases, read in frame from the first base. In the germline V gene (reference sequence), CDR1 corresponds to SGHKS and CDR2 to YYEKEE. At the junction V is shortened by 4 bases and J by 4 bases, with 12 bases in between. This clone was observed a few times. Its binding antigen is unknown. Base qualities are not at hand, and no much larger clone is one base apart. Each collaborating institution followed its own protocols to collect whole blood in K2EDTA tubes. For TCRbeta analysis, collaborators shipped samples as frozen whole blood, isolated PBMCs, or DNA extracted from either of those sample types.

The TCR originated in a man aged 45-65 years with active or convalescent COVID-19. The rearrangement combines TRBV5-5 with TRBJ2-6; TRBD1 could be the D gene, as 5 bases match. The sequenced sample consisted of peripheral blood. CDR3 reads: CASSHQGEGANVLTF. The DNA sequence reads TGTGCCAGCAGCCATCAGGGTGAGGGGGCCAACGTCCTGACTTTC.